A selection of T cell receptor beta chains follows, all from one sample in a study of cytomegalovirus exposure and HLA in healthy donors. TCRdb's table, derived via immunoSEQ multiplex PCR, lists solely in-frame clones and lacks some. The table has some 130,000 clones, 73% seen once; the top ten hold 1% to 1.5%. Sequenced: PBMCs. These receptors originate from a woman aged 35 to 49 in good health and CMV-seronegative. Each CDR3 is given without its conserved first and last residue.

v_gene,j_gene,CDR3aa
TRBV6-1,TRBJ1-4,ASVRQGGEKLF
TRBV27,TRBJ2-5,ASSPLGGAGGQETQY
TRBV5-6,TRBJ1-2,ASSPGQGRGYT
TRBV4-1,TRBJ1-2,ASSRTGVDDYGYT
TRBV28,TRBJ1-2,ASSSGGRDYGYT
TRBV7-9,TRBJ1-2,ASSLAETGYT
TRBV10-3,TRBJ1-1,AISNPGGEAF
TRBV15,TRBJ1-2,ATSRAGQGANYGYT
TRBV11-2,TRBJ2-1,ASSFPGGKFYNEQF
TRBV5-4,TRBJ2-3,ASSIIAGAPGDTQY
TRBV4-3,TRBJ2-5,ASSPQSDRGETQY
TRBV4-2,TRBJ1-1,ASSQEGGAPGEAF
TRBV4-1,TRBJ2-2,ASSPLGGSNTGELF
TRBV27,TRBJ1-6,ASSFWGTAIVDNSPLH
TRBV4-1,TRBJ1-6,ASSQDRGIRLDSPLH
TRBV2,TRBJ2-7,ASSGYRVNYEQY
TRBV5-6,TRBJ2-7,ASSLRVGGFYEQY
TRBV5-1,TRBJ2-2,ASSPDRGTGELF
TRBV18,TRBJ2-1,ASSYTGLGHREPYNEQF
TRBV4-1,TRBJ1-3,ASSQTQTRANSGNTIY
TRBV21-1,TRBJ1-2,ASCRQGANYGYT
TRBV7-9,TRBJ1-4,ASSAGTGGEKLF
TRBV5-5,TRBJ2-5,ASSPGLRETQY
TRBV23-1,TRBJ1-5,ASSLPRDRVRQPQH
TRBV11-3,TRBJ2-7,ASSLEAGGSYEQY
TRBV6-5,TRBJ1-1,ASSYIQQGEAF
TRBV6-6,TRBJ1-2,ASSLGQGPLGYT
TRBV4-1,TRBJ2-3,ASKGAADTQY
TRBV19,TRBJ1-1,ASSLLVGGNTEAF
TRBV4-1,TRBJ1-6,ASSQEGRGYSPLH
TRBV5-4,TRBJ1-2,ASSFGEAYGYT
TRBV15,TRBJ1-1,ATSRTVNTEAF
TRBV6-5,TRBJ1-5,ASSYSDPGG
TRBV9,TRBJ2-2,ASSDDTGTGVRGELF
TRBV30,TRBJ2-3,AWRLSVTDTQY
TRBV5-1,TRBJ2-5,ASSLMDRSQETQY
TRBV18,TRBJ2-2,ASSPATGTLDTGELF
TRBV11-1,TRBJ1-2,ASSRGAANYGYT
TRBV19,TRBJ1-1,ASSGTGLNTEAF
TRBV7-2,TRBJ1-1,ASSLNRVTEAF
TRBV27,TRBJ2-7,ASSLGQSDWII
TRBV15,TRBJ1-6,ATSSDRGYNSPLH
TRBV18,TRBJ1-2,ASSKGTGDYGYT
TRBV13,TRBJ1-1,ASSLGDRVEAF
TRBV27,TRBJ2-3,ASSPLRLAGILTDTQY
TRBV7-2,TRBJ2-1,ASSLVGTGEDEQF
TRBV9,TRBJ2-3,ASSVARSTSTDTQY
TRBV6-5,TRBJ1-3,ASSYEGAGNTIY
TRBV7-2,TRBJ2-1,ASSVGLAGWQF